The clone carrying this T cell receptor (beta chain) has only a few counts. The template was genomic DNA from peripheral blood, not RNA. This specimen belongs to a study of T cell repertoires in aging, cancer and after chemotherapy. The CDR3 has 15 residues. The germline CDR1 and CDR2 sequences are LNHNV and YYDKDF (reference sequence). V lost 0 bases and J 7 bases, leaving 15 bases between the germline ends. TRB rearrangements spanning V, D and J were amplified using mixed TRB-A/B primers. TCRdb ran MiXCR on the multiplex PCR reads and lists one entry per CDR3 protein. The sample includes 1,500 to 2,000 distinct CDR3 sequences, 50% to 60% of them seen just once.

The receptor comes from a human donor with a solid tumor. The V call is TRBV15, the J call TRBJ1-1, with a weak D call TRBD1 (5 bases). Sequenced sample: blood. The CDR3 DNA follows: TGTGCCACCAGCAGAGAATCCCACCTGACAGATGAAGCTTTCTTT. Amino acid sequence: CATSRESHLTDEAFF.